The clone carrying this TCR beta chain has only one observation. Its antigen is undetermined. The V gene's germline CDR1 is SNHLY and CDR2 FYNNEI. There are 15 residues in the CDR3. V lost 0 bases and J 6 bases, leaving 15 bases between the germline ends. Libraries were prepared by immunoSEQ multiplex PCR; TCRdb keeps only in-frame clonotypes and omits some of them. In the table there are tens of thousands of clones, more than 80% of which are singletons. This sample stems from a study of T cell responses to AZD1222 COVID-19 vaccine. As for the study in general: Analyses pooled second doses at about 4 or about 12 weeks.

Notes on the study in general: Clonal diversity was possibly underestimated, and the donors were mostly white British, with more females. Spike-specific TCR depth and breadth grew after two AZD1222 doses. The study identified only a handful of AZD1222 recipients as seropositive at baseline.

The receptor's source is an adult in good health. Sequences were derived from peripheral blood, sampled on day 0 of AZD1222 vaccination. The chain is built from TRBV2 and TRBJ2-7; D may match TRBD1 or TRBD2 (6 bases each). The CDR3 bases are TGTGCCAGCAGTGAAGCGCTTCGGGGGCGCGGCGAGCAGTACTTC. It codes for CASSEALRGRGEQYF.